In its sample, the clone carrying this T cell receptor beta chain was seen a few times. Between the trimmed V and J ends, which lost 0 bases and 8 bases, there was a span of 13 bases. Germline CDR1 is MNHEY and CDR2 is SMNVEV (reference sequence). The CDR3 is made up of 14 amino acids. The entry originates in a study of blood T cell repertoires in COVID-19. Here immunoSEQ multiplex PCR was the method, and the copy in TCRdb shows in-frame clones only, minus some. The sample holds roughly 190,000 clones, approximately 79% seen once. This receptor was taken from a man in his thirties or forties with active or convalescent COVID-19. The sample comprised peripheral blood. The chain employs TRBV27 and TRBJ1-2, with TRBD1 as a possible D gene (5 bases). Here the CDR3 reads CASSLSPGELGYTF. Here the CDR3 DNA reads TGTGCCAGCAGTTTATCGCCGGGGGAGTTAGGCTACACCTTC.